This TCR beta chain was sequenced during a study of T cell responses to AZD1222 COVID-19 vaccine. The study's findings and limits: After two AZD1222 doses, spike-specific TCR breadth and depth rose versus day 0. AZD1222 recipients seropositive at baseline numbered only six. Across the whole spike, CD4 TCRs peaked at regions 160-218 and 743-854.

CDR3 size: 13 residues. Germline CDR1 reads MNHEY; CDR2 reads SMNVEV (reference sequence). The V end was cut by 4 bases, the J end by 5 bases, with 11 bases between. This clone was counted once. Its target is unknown. TCRdb's copy holds only in-frame clones and misses some; the assay was immunoSEQ multiplex PCR. The repertoire holds more than 140,000 clones, with roughly 90% as singletons. This clonotype was obtained from an adult in good health. The sample in question was peripheral blood, obtained on day 0 of AZD1222 vaccination. This rearrangement joins TRBV27 to TRBJ2-5; TRBD1 or TRBD2 may be the D gene (5 bases each). This CDR3 is CASSWRWGETQYF. The CDR3 DNA follows: TGTGCCAGCAGTTGGAGGTGGGGGGAGACCCAGTACTTC.